Listed below are T cell receptor beta chains from one sample, sequenced in a study of human T cells and chemical hapten exposure. Each CDR3 protein gets one entry after TCRdb re-called the RACE reads with MiXCR. The data contain tens of thousands of distinct CDR3 sequences, around 10% of them seen just once; the ten biggest clones take up roughly 3.3%. Sequences were derived from whole blood, sampled in connection with sensitization to the hapten diphenylcyclopropenone (DPC). The receptors originated from a woman aged 40 to 55 with alopecia areata. Some clones in this sample may be carry-over from other donors' samples. Both conserved end residues are part of each CDR3. A D gene is named only where the DNA matches it firmly. Not all rows give a size; the values are once, few, many and, for expanded clones, a class.

j_gene | abundance | v_gene | d_gene | CDR3aa | CDR3nt
TRBJ1-2 | many | TRBV4-3 | TRBD1 | CASSHSGTGYGGYTF | TGCGCCAGCAGCCATTCCGGGACAGGGTACGGTGGCTACACCTTC
TRBJ1-1 | few | TRBV7-8 | NA | CASTLNWNTEAFF | TGTGCCAGCACCCTCAACTGGAACACTGAAGCTTTCTTT
TRBJ1-4 | NA | TRBV6-5 | NA | CASSYPNNPEKLFF | TGTGCCAGCAGTTACCCAAACAACCCGGAAAAACTGTTTTTT
TRBJ2-7 | many | TRBV5-6 | NA | CASSFNPVDEQYF | TGTGCCAGCAGCTTCAACCCCGTGGACGAGCAGTACTTC
TRBJ2-1 | many | TRBV9 | TRBD2 | CASSPGLAGVLWEQFF | TGTGCCAGCAGCCCAGGACTAGCGGGGGTTCTTTGGGAGCAGTTCTTC
TRBJ2-1 | many | TRBV15 | TRBD2 | CATSRVLAGPGSYNEQFF | TGTGCCACCAGCAGAGTTCTAGCGGGGCCGGGGTCCTACAATGAGCAGTTCTTC
TRBJ1-2 | NA | TRBV27 | NA | CASSFKDRMTYGFTF | TGTGCCAGCAGTTTCAAGGACAGAATGACCTATGGCTTCACCTTC
TRBJ1-5 | many | TRBV4-3 | NA | CASSRAPGAPQHF | TGCGCCAGCAGCCGCGCCCCCGGGGCGCCCCAGCATTTT
TRBJ1-1 | many | TRBV7-8 | NA | CASSLGGAVRAFF | TGTGCCAGCAGCTTAGGGGGGGCTGTAAGGGCTTTCTTT
TRBJ2-5 | many | TRBV6-6 | NA | CASSRLVFAIGETQYF | TGTGCCAGCAGTCGACTAGTTTTCGCAATCGGAGAGACCCAGTACTTC
TRBJ2-1 | many | TRBV7-3 | NA | CASSLMGGTYNEQFF | TGTGCCAGCAGCTTAATGGGGGGCACCTACAATGAGCAGTTCTTC
TRBJ2-4 | many | TRBV6-2/TRBV6-3 | NA | CASSYSKDAKNIQYF | TGTGCCAGCAGTTACTCCAAGGATGCCAAAAACATTCAGTACTTC
TRBJ2-4 | NA | TRBV20-1 | NA | CSSLGGAVAKNIQYF | TGCAGTTCTCTCGGAGGAGCGGTAGCCAAAAACATTCAGTACTTC
TRBJ1-1 | many | TRBV15 | NA | CATSRANTEAFF | TGTGCCACCAGCAGAGCGAACACTGAAGCTTTCTTT
TRBJ1-3 | many | TRBV7-9 | NA | CASSLALTENTIYF | TGTGCCAGCAGCTTAGCGCTTACGGAAAACACCATATATTTT
TRBJ2-1 | few | TRBV14 | TRBD1 | CASSLSHRGEQFF | TGTGCCAGCAGCCTCTCTCACAGGGGGGAGCAGTTCTTC
TRBJ2-7 | NA | TRBV5-6 | TRBD1 | CASSFSDRDSAPRYF | TGTGCCAGCAGCTTCTCCGACAGGGATTCGGCCCCTCGGTACTTC
TRBJ1-2 | NA | TRBV7-2 | NA | CASNSPGQNYGYTF | TGTGCCAGCAACAGCCCGGGGCAGAACTATGGCTACACCTTC
TRBJ1-1 | many | TRBV9 | TRBD1 | CASSVGPGTGVAGTEAFF | TGTGCCAGCAGCGTAGGTCCCGGGACAGGGGTTGCGGGCACTGAAGCTTTCTTT
TRBJ1-1 | few | TRBV25-1 | NA | CASSPYRVVGTEAFF | TGTGCCAGCAGTCCGTACAGGGTGGTCGGGACTGAAGCTTTCTTT
TRBJ2-2 | NA | TRBV13 | TRBD1 | CASSPRDRGNTGELFF | TGTGCCAGCAGCCCCCGGGACAGGGGAAACACCGGGGAGCTGTTTTTT
TRBJ2-3 | few | TRBV4-1 | NA | CASSQEGYRSTDTQYF | TGCGCCAGCAGCCAAGAAGGGTACAGAAGCACAGATACGCAGTATTTT
TRBJ1-6 | once | TRBV6-2/TRBV6-3 | TRBD1 | CASSYTTRTGSISPLHF | TGTGCCAGCAGTTACACAACGAGGACAGGGTCGATTTCACCCCTCCACTTT
TRBJ2-2 | NA | TRBV3-1 | TRBD1 | CASSLLAGGVRDTGELFF | TGTGCCAGCAGCCTCCTGGCAGGGGGAGTGCGGGACACCGGGGAGCTGTTTTTT
TRBJ1-1 | many | TRBV3-1 | NA | CASSRRGFFVAFF | TGTGCCAGCAGCCGACGAGGGTTTTTCGTAGCTTTCTTT
TRBJ2-3 | many | TRBV12-3/TRBV12-4 | NA | CASSRQSTQYF | TGTGCCAGCAGTCGTCAGTCTACGCAGTATTTT
TRBJ2-7 | NA | TRBV6-5 | NA | CASRTGPTYEQYF | TGTGCCAGCAGGACAGGTCCGACCTACGAGCAGTACTTC
TRBJ1-4 | many | TRBV4-1 | NA | CASSQVSFVATNEKLFF | TGCGCCAGCAGCCAAGTCTCATTTGTTGCAACTAATGAAAAACTGTTTTTT
TRBJ2-1 | few | TRBV18 | NA | CASSQQWSSSYNEQFF | TGTGCCAGCTCCCAACAGTGGAGCAGCTCCTACAATGAGCAGTTCTTC
TRBJ2-1 | NA | TRBV27 | TRBD1 | CASSLKGRGRDEQFF | TGTGCCAGCAGTTTGAAGGGCAGGGGGCGGGATGAGCAGTTCTTC
TRBJ1-1 | many | TRBV10-3 | TRBD1 | CAISESGQRNTEAFF | TGTGCCATCAGTGAGTCGGGACAGAGGAACACTGAAGCTTTCTTT
TRBJ2-2 | many | TRBV10-3 | NA | CAISESYGGELFF | TGTGCCATCAGTGAGTCGTACGGAGGAGAGCTGTTTTTT
TRBJ2-7 | many | TRBV4-2 | NA | CASSQERVLSEQYF | TGTGCCAGCAGCCAAGAGAGGGTACTGAGTGAGCAGTACTTC
TRBJ2-1 | NA | TRBV6-2/TRBV6-3 | TRBD2 | CASSPSGGTYNEQFF | TGTGCCAGCAGTCCTAGCGGGGGGACTTACAATGAGCAGTTCTTC
TRBJ1-5 | few | TRBV28 | NA | CASSLWTGVGLF | TGTGCCAGCAGTTTATGGACGGGCGTGGGGCTATTT
TRBJ1-2 | many | TRBV29-1 | NA | CSVGDGDGYTF | TGCAGCGTGGGGGACGGCGATGGCTACACCTTC
TRBJ2-1 | many | TRBV9 | TRBD1 | CASSLTGQGWDEQFF | TGTGCCAGCAGCTTAACAGGACAGGGGTGGGATGAGCAGTTCTTC
TRBJ2-7 | NA | TRBV21-1 | NA | CASSKDGTGAYEQYF | TGTGCCAGCAGCAAAGACGGGACAGGGGCCTACGAGCAGTACTTC
TRBJ1-2 | many | TRBV4-2 | TRBD1 | CASSQGPGQADGYTF | TGTGCCAGCAGCCAAGGCCCGGGACAGGCGGATGGCTACACCTTC
TRBJ1-3 | many | TRBV14 | NA | CASSQVWDTIYF | TGTGCCAGCAGCCAAGTATGGGACACCATATATTTT
TRBJ2-1 | NA | TRBV24-1 | TRBD1 | CATSDLASGQDNEQFF | TGTGCCACCAGTGATTTGGCCTCAGGACAGGACAATGAGCAGTTCTTC
TRBJ1-2 | many | TRBV7-2 | NA | CASSPDTYGYTF | TGTGCCAGCAGCCCTGACACCTATGGCTACACCTTC
TRBJ2-3 | many | TRBV7-2 | NA | CASSPAGVTDTQYF | TGTGCCAGCAGCCCTGCCGGGGTCACAGATACGCAGTATTTT
TRBJ2-2 | few | TRBV2 | NA | CASLAIGELFF | TGTGCCAGCCTAGCGATCGGGGAGCTGTTTTTT
TRBJ1-2 | NA | TRBV2 | TRBD1 | CASRNRGLGYGYTF | TGTGCCAGCAGGAACAGGGGGCTTGGCTATGGCTACACCTTC
TRBJ1-2 | many | TRBV20-1 | TRBD1 | CSARDRGKWEGYTF | TGCAGTGCTCGGGACAGGGGGAAGTGGGAGGGCTACACCTTC
TRBJ1-5 | NA | TRBV29-1 | NA | CSVGAGPNNQPQHF | TGCAGCGTTGGGGCAGGACCCAACAATCAGCCCCAGCATTTT
TRBJ2-4 | NA | TRBV7-3 | NA | CASSPLLLAKNIQYF | TGTGCCAGCAGCCCCCTTTTACTAGCCAAAAACATTCAGTACTTC
TRBJ2-7 | NA | TRBV7-3 | NA | CASSLPYEQYF | TGTGCCAGCAGCTTACCCTACGAGCAGTACTTC
TRBJ2-5 | many | TRBV29-1 | NA | CSVAGQADFGGGQYF | TGCAGCGTTGCGGGGCAGGCCGATTTCGGGGGCGGCCAGTACTTC
TRBJ2-1 | many | TRBV4-1 | NA | CASSQDTLGGGAYEQFF | TGCGCCAGCAGCCAAGATACCCTAGGTGGGGGGGCCTATGAGCAGTTCTTC
TRBJ2-1 | many | TRBV30 | NA | CAWSVWGLTYEQFF | TGTGCCTGGAGTGTTTGGGGGCTGACGTATGAGCAGTTCTTC
TRBJ2-1 | many | TRBV11-3 | TRBD2 | CASSSGTSGYNEQFF | TGTGCCAGCAGCTCCGGGACTAGCGGTTACAATGAGCAGTTCTTC